This TCR beta chain was recovered during a study of CD8 T cells in ankylosing spondylitis. Trimming took off 4 bases at V and 1 base at J, with 9 bases between the two ends. Germline loops: CDR1 DFQATT, CDR2 SNEGSKA (reference sequence). The CDR3 has 13 amino acids. The authors made TCR beta libraries by quantitative 5'-RACE with molecular barcodes. Using its own MiXCR run on the 5' RACE reads, TCRdb lists one record per CDR3 protein. The sample carries about 360,000 distinct CDR3 sequences, roughly 20% recorded once. The receptor was isolated from a male donor with ankylosing spondylitis or in good health (not recorded which). The V call is TRBV20-1, the J call TRBJ2-3; no clear D gene. The material sequenced was blood, either unsorted or a sorted T cell fraction (not recorded which). The CDR3, as DNA: TGCAGTGCTACCCCCCAACGCACAGATACGCAGTATTTT. Amino acid sequence: CSATPQRTDTQYF.